These T cell receptor beta chains were read from a single sample in a study. Each CDR3 protein is one row after TCRdb ran MiXCR on the 5' RACE reads. The sample contains 50,000 to 70,000 distinct CDR3 sequences, less than 25% of which appear only once. The sample taken for sequencing was tumor-infiltrating Tregs sorted from the breast tumor. These receptors came from a female donor with breast cancer. Each CDR3 is given with its conserved first and last residue. The D gene is left open where the match is weak. Clone size is not always given. Where it is, it says once, few, many or a class for expanded clones.

NA,few,TRBJ2-7,TRBV5-1,TGCGCCAGCAGCTCCGGGACCTACACCCTCTCGGAGGAGCAGTACTTC,CASSSGTYTLSEEQYF
TRBD1,many,TRBJ1-1,TRBV6-5,TGTGCCAGCAGTTACACCGAGACAGGGAGCACTGAAGCTTTCTTT,CASSYTETGSTEAFF
NA,NA,TRBJ1-1,TRBV6-1,TGTGCCAGCAGTCTCTTTCCTCGGGGGGTCATGAACACTGAAGCTTTCTTT,CASSLFPRGVMNTEAFF
NA,NA,TRBJ1-3,TRBV7-9,TGTGCCAGCAGCAAGGCTGGAAACACCATATATTTT,CASSKAGNTIYF
TRBD1,many,TRBJ1-5,TRBV20-1,TGCAGTGCTAGAGATCGACAGGGCCATCAGCCCCAGCATTTT,CSARDRQGHQPQHF
TRBD1,few,TRBJ2-3,TRBV5-1,TGCGCCAGCACCTACAGGGGGCTGGGGACAGATACGCAGTATTTT,CASTYRGLGTDTQYF
TRBD2,few,TRBJ2-1,TRBV11-2,TGTGCCAGCAGCAAGGGACTAGATGATGAGCAGTTCTTC,CASSKGLDDEQFF
NA,NA,TRBJ1-1,TRBV12-3/TRBV12-4,TGTGCCAGCAGTTTAAGGTTGAACACTGAAGCTTTCTTT,CASSLRLNTEAFF
NA,many,TRBJ2-1,TRBV4-2,TGTGCCAGCAGCCAACCCCGGGGACTGATGAGCTCCTACAATGAGCAGTTCTTC,CASSQPRGLMSSYNEQFF
TRBD2,NA,TRBJ2-3,TRBV5-1,TGCGCCAGCAGCCAGAGAAGCGGGAGGGCCTGGACAGATACGCAGTATTTT,CASSQRSGRAWTDTQYF
NA,many,TRBJ1-5,TRBV20-1,TGCAGTGCGGGATCAGGGAGACTGAATCAGCCCCAGCATTTT,CSAGSGRLNQPQHF
NA,NA,TRBJ1-1,TRBV6-1,TGTGCCAGCAGTCCACACGTTATCAGGGTGAACACTGAAGCTTTCTTT,CASSPHVIRVNTEAFF
TRBD1,many,TRBJ1-6,TRBV29-1,TGCGGGACAGGGGATCGTATTGGTTCACCCCTCCACTTT,CGTGDRIGSPLHF
TRBD1,few,TRBJ1-1,TRBV3-1,TGTGCCAGCAGCCACGGGACAGGGGGCCCTGAAGCTTTCTTT,CASSHGTGGPEAFF
NA,many,TRBJ2-1,TRBV5-6,TGTGCCAGCACCTTACAGTCGGTCAATGAGCAGTTCTTC,CASTLQSVNEQFF
TRBD1,NA,TRBJ1-1,TRBV27,TGTGCCAGCAGCCCTTTAGGACAGGGGGAAGCTTTCTTT,CASSPLGQGEAFF
NA,many,TRBJ2-2,TRBV5-1,TGCGCCAGCAGCTTGGCGCTGAACACCGGGGAGCTGTTTTTT,CASSLALNTGELFF
NA,NA,TRBJ2-3,TRBV9,TGTGCCAGCAGCGTAACCAGGCTTCCCACAGATACGCAGTGTTTT,CASSVTRLPTDTQCF
NA,few,TRBJ1-4,TRBV4-1,TGCGCCAGCAGCCAAGTCTTGGAAAAACTGTTTTTT,CASSQVLEKLFF
NA,many,TRBJ2-1,TRBV7-8,TGTGCCAGCAGCCTAGGGGTTGGATGGGATGAGCAGTTCTTC,CASSLGVGWDEQFF
TRBD2,NA,TRBJ2-2,TRBV3-1,TGTGCCAGCAGCCAAGATCCGGGAGGGAACACCGGGGAGCTGTTTTTT,CASSQDPGGNTGELFF
TRBD2,NA,TRBJ2-5,TRBV12-3/TRBV12-4,TGTGCCAGCAGGAAGACTAGCGGGAGAGAGGGGACCCAGTACTTC,CASRKTSGREGTQYF
NA,many,TRBJ2-7,TRBV6-2/TRBV6-3,TGTGCCAGCAGTTATAGGTCCCCAGGACAGTACTACGAGCAGTACTTC,CASSYRSPGQYYEQYF
NA,NA,TRBJ2-7,TRBV5-1,TGCGCCAGCAGCTTGGGGTCTACGGAAGAGCAGTACTTC,CASSLGSTEEQYF
NA,few,TRBJ1-6,TRBV12-5,TGTGCTAGTGGTTTGGGACACCGGGTAGATTCACCCCTCCACTTT,CASGLGHRVDSPLHF
NA,NA,TRBJ1-1,TRBV6-5,TGTGCCAGCAGTTACGGGGGCGGAGGGCGGGCTGAAGCTTTCTTT,CASSYGGGGRAEAFF
NA,NA,TRBJ1-2,TRBV7-2,TGTGCCAGCAGCTTAGTTCTGGCGGGGTTAACTTATGGCTACACCTTC,CASSLVLAGLTYGYTF
NA,many,TRBJ1-2,TRBV7-9,TGTGCCAGCAGCTCCGACAGCTATGGCTACACCTTC,CASSSDSYGYTF
TRBD2,many,TRBJ2-5,TRBV7-6,TGTGCCAGCAGCTTAGGTCCTAGCGGGAGGGCTGAGACCCAGTACTTC,CASSLGPSGRAETQYF
TRBD2,NA,TRBJ2-1,TRBV7-3,TGTGCCAGCAGCTCGCCGGGACTAGCGGGAGCAGGTGAGCAGTTCTTC,CASSSPGLAGAGEQFF
NA,NA,TRBJ2-3,TRBV7-3,TGTGCCAGCAGTCCTAACCCCACAGATACGCAGTATTTT,CASSPNPTDTQYF
NA,NA,TRBJ2-2,TRBV12-3/TRBV12-4,TGTGCCAGCACCCCAGGTTGGGCGAACACCGGGGAGCTGTTTTTT,CASTPGWANTGELFF